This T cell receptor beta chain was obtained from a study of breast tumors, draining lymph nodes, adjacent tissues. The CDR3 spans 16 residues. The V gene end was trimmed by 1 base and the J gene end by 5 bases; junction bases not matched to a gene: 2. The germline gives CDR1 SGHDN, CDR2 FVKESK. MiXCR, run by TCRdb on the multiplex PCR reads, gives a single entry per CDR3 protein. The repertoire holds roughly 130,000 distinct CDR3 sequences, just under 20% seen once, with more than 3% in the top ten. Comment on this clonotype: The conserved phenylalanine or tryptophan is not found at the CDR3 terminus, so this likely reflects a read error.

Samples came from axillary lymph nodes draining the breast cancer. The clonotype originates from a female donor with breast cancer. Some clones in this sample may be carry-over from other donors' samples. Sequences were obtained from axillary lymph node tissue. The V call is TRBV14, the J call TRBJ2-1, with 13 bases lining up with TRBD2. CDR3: CASSQGTSGRHNEQFL. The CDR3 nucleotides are TGTGCCAGCAGCCAAGGGACTAGCGGGAGACACAATGAGCAGTTCCTC.